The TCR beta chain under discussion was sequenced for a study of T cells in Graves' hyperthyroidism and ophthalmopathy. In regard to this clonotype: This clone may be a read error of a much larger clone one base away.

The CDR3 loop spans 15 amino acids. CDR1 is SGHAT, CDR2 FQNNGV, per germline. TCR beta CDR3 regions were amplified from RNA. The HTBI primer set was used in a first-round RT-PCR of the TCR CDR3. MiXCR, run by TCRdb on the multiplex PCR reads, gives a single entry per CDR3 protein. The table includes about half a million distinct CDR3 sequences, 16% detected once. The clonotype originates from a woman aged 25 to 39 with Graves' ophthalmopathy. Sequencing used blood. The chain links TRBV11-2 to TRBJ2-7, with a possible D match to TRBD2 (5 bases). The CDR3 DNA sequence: TGTGCCAGCAGCTTAGAGGGTGGGAGCTCCTACGAGCAGCACTTC. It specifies CASSLEGGSSYEQHF.